This is a list of T cell receptor beta chains from one sample in a study of molecular identifiers for immune sequencing clone quantification. Via MiXCR, TCRdb re-called the PCR reads, giving one row per CDR3 protein. The sample gives under 350,000 distinct CDR3 sequences, roughly a quarter of which show up once; about 0.73% is in the top ten. Sequenced: naive CD8+ T cells from blood, with Jurkat cell RNA spiked in. All receptors derive from a human donor in good health. Some libraries in this study had Jurkat cell RNA spiked in. CDR3s include the opening cysteine and the closing phenylalanine or tryptophan. The order of the fields is clone size, D gene, V gene, J gene, CDR3 protein, CDR3 DNA. The D gene is left open where the match is weak. The listing skips clone size in some rows; elsewhere it reads once, few, many or a size class.

few,TRBD1,TRBV6-2/TRBV6-3,TRBJ2-7,CASSTGQASYEQYF,TGTGCCAGCAGCACAGGACAGGCCTCCTACGAGCAGTACTTC
few,TRBD1,TRBV7-9,TRBJ1-2,CASSPTLGDRGLMDYTF,TGTGCCAGCAGCCCGACCCTAGGGGACAGGGGGCTGATGGACTACACCTTC
few,-,TRBV29-1,TRBJ1-1,CSVEEEGENTEAFF,TGCAGCGTTGAAGAGGAAGGGGAGAACACTGAAGCTTTCTTT
few,-,TRBV11-2,TRBJ2-7,CASSLDPRRQYF,TGTGCCAGCAGCTTAGACCCTAGGCGGCAGTACTTC
-,-,TRBV6-2/TRBV6-3,TRBJ1-5,CASSPGLVSSQPQHF,TGTGCCAGCAGCCCCGGGTTGGTTAGCAGTCAGCCCCAGCATTTT
-,TRBD2,TRBV7-9,TRBJ2-1,CASSLGSAGGPGYNERFF,TGTGCCAGCAGCTTAGGCTCAGCGGGAGGTCCCGGGTACAATGAGCGGTTCTTC
-,TRBD2,TRBV2,TRBJ2-5,CASSPLAGERAETQYF,TGTGCCAGCAGTCCCCTCGCGGGGGAGAGGGCAGAGACCCAGTACTTC
few,-,TRBV28,TRBJ2-2,CASSFGSGNTGELFF,TGTGCCAGCAGTTTTGGTAGCGGAAACACCGGGGAGCTGTTTTTT
many,-,TRBV12-3/TRBV12-4,TRBJ2-3,CASTRHLTSTDTQYF,TGTGCCAGTACGAGACACCTAACTAGCACAGATACGCAGTATTTT
many,-,TRBV7-9,TRBJ2-1,CASSPGQGSYNEQFF,TGTGCCAGCAGCCCCGGGCAGGGGTCCTACAATGAGCAGTTCTTC
many,-,TRBV6-5,TRBJ2-7,CASSYAPEEGSYEQYF,TGTGCCAGCAGTTATGCGCCCGAGGAAGGGAGCTACGAGCAGTACTTC
-,TRBD2,TRBV6-2/TRBV6-3,TRBJ2-5,CASSYSLAELQETQYF,TGTGCCAGCAGTTACTCCCTAGCGGAACTCCAAGAGACCCAGTACTTC
many,TRBD2,TRBV7-6,TRBJ2-3,CASSALGLAVSTDTQYF,TGTGCCAGCAGCGCACTGGGACTAGCGGTTAGCACAGATACGCAGTATTTT
many,TRBD2,TRBV29-1,TRBJ2-7,CSVPGGLAVDEQYF,TGCAGCGTTCCTGGGGGACTAGCGGTAGACGAGCAGTACTTC
once,-,TRBV2,TRBJ1-1,CASSGRSDKDTEAFF,TGTGCCAGCAGTGGACGATCGGACAAGGACACTGAAGCTTTCTTT
-,-,TRBV4-3,TRBJ1-4,CASSQNSKEKLFF,TGCGCCAGCAGCCAAAATAGTAAGGAGAAACTGTTTTTT
-,-,TRBV3-1,TRBJ1-1,CASSQSPGVGNTEAFF,TGTGCCAGCAGCCAATCCCCGGGGGTAGGGAACACTGAAGCTTTCTTT
-,TRBD2,TRBV19,TRBJ2-1,CASSRLAGGRDEQFF,TGTGCCAGTAGTAGACTAGCGGGAGGCCGCGATGAGCAGTTCTTC
few,-,TRBV2,TRBJ2-7,CASSEASGLTAYEQYF,TGTGCCAGCAGTGAAGCATCTGGGTTGACCGCCTACGAGCAGTACTTC
many,TRBD2,TRBV13,TRBJ2-3,CASSPSSGGPTPTDTQYF,TGTGCCAGCAGCCCGAGTAGCGGGGGGCCAACCCCCACAGATACGCAGTATTTT
many,TRBD1,TRBV29-1,TRBJ1-4,CSAEAQGGNEKLFF,TGCAGCGCGGAAGCTCAGGGGGGTAATGAAAAACTGTTTTTT
few,-,TRBV6-5,TRBJ2-1,CATSSSYNEQFF,TGTGCCACGAGTAGCTCCTACAATGAGCAGTTCTTC
-,-,TRBV4-3,TRBJ2-1,CASSQDVMAPGDEQFF,TGCGCCAGCAGCCAAGATGTCATGGCCCCGGGGGATGAGCAGTTCTTC
-,-,TRBV12-3/TRBV12-4,TRBJ1-1,CASSPTGSLSSTEAFF,TGTGCCAGCAGTCCTACCGGGTCTCTCTCGAGCACTGAAGCTTTCTTT
few,-,TRBV4-3,TRBJ1-6,CASSQDEAAYNSPLHF,TGCGCCAGCAGCCAAGATGAGGCAGCCTATAATTCACCCCTCCACTTT
-,TRBD1,TRBV6-5,TRBJ2-7,CATSPGTGDEQYF,TGTGCCACCAGTCCCGGGACAGGGGACGAGCAGTACTTC
few,TRBD1,TRBV7-6,TRBJ2-7,CASKLGTGSSYEQYF,TGTGCCTCTAAATTGGGGACAGGATCCTCCTACGAGCAGTACTTC
few,TRBD2,TRBV20-1,TRBJ2-7,CSARDPPSGRSYEQYF,TGCAGTGCTAGAGACCCCCCTAGCGGGCGCTCCTACGAGCAGTACTTC
-,TRBD1,TRBV9,TRBJ1-4,CASSGQGEEKLFF,TGTGCCAGCAGCGGACAGGGCGAGGAAAAACTGTTTTTT